This T cell receptor beta chain is from a study of shared clonotypes between healthy human individuals. Findings of the study overall: Relative to clonotypes present in all four donors, those not shared had lower generation probabilities.

The assay used deep level. Only in-frame clones appear in the TCRdb table, and some are missing; sequencing was by immunoSEQ multiplex PCR. This sample has around 2.5 million clones, with roughly 93% found just once. In germline, CDR1 is SNHLY, CDR2 FYNNEI. The CDR3 spans 15 residues. The germline V and J ends were trimmed by 8 bases and 2 bases, with 19 bases remaining between them. Of note for this clone: The antigen remains undetermined.

The sequencing sample was made of naive CD4+ T cells from PBMCs. The subset was: CD45RA+ positively selected. This rearrangement joins TRBV2 to TRBJ2-7; TRBD2 might be the D (7 bases). This TCR derives from a man between 18 and 29 years old in good health. Some clones in this sample may be carry-over from other donors' samples. The CDR3 loop is CASVRGAGATYEQYF. CDR3 sequence (DNA): TGTGCCAGCGTCCGGGGGGCAGGCGCAACCTACGAGCAGTACTTC.